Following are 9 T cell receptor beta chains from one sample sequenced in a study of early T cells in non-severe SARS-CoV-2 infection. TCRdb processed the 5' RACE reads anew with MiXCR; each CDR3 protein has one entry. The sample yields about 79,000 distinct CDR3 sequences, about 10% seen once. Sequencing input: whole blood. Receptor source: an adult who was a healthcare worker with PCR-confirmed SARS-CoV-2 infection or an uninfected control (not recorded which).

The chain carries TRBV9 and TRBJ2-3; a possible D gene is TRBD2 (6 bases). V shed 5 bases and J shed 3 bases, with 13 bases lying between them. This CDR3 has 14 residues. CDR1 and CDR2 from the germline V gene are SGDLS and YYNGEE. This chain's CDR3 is CASRGGPGTDTQYF. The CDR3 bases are TGTGCCAGCAGGGGGGGACCAGGGACAGATACGCAGTATTTT.

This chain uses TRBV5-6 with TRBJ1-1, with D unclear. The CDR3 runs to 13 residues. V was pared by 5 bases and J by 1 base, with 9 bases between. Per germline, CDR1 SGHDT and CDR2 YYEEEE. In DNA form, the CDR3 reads TGTGCCAGCAGTCCTGACGGGAACACTGAAGCTTTCTTT. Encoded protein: CASSPDGNTEAFF.

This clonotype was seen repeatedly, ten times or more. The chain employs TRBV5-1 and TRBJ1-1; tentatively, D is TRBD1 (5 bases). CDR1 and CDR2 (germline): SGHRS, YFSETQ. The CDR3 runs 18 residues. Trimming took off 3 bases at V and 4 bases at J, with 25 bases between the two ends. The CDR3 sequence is CASSSRFAGKDLGTEAFF. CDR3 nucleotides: TGCGCCAGCAGCTCCCGATTCGCAGGGAAGGATCTAGGCACTGAAGCTTTCTTT.

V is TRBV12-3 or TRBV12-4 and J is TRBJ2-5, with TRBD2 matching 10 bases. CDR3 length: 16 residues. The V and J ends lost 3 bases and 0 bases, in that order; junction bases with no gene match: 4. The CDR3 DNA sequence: TGTGCCAGCAGTTTTTTGAGCGGGGGGGACCAAGAGACCCAGTACTTC. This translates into CASSFLSGGDQETQYF.

The CDR3 loop is CASSLDTGRDYEQYF. The CDR3 nucleotides read TGTGCCAGCAGTTTAGATACGGGCAGGGACTACGAGCAGTACTTC. The chain links TRBV12-3 or TRBV12-4 to TRBJ2-7; weak D call: TRBD1 (5 bases). V was cut by 1 base and J by 3 bases, with 13 bases left in between. The CDR3 totals 15 residues.

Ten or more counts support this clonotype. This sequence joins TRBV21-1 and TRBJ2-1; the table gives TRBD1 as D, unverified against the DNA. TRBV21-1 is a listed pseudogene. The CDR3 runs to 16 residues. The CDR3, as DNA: TGTGCCAGCAGCGCCTTACCGGGACAGGGGGCAAATGAGCAGTTCTTC. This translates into CASSALPGQGANEQFF.

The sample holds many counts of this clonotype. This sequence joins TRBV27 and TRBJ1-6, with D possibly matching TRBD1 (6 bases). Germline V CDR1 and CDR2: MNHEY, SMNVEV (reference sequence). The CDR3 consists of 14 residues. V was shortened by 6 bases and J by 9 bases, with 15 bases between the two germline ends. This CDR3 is CASRWGALGSPLHF. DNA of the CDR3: TGTGCCAGCAGGTGGGGGGCCCTTGGTTCACCCCTCCACTTT.

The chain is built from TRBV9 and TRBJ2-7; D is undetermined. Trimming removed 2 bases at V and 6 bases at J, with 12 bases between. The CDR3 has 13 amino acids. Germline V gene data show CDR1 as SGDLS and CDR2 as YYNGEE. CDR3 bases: TGTGCCAGCAGCGTTAGAGGTCTGGGCGAGCAGTACTTC. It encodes CASSVRGLGEQYF.

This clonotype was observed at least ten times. The CDR3 DNA reads TGCAGTGCGTACGGACTAGCGGCTTCCTACGAGCAGTACTTC. This gives the protein CSAYGLAASYEQYF. This chain connects TRBV20-1 to TRBJ2-7, with 10 bases aligning to TRBD2. V lost 6 bases to trimming and J lost 1 base; unmatched junction nucleotides: 6. CDR1 DFQATT and CDR2 SNEGSKA come from the germline V gene (reference sequence). The CDR3 is 14 amino acids.